One sample yielded the 10 T cell receptor beta chains listed below, sequenced in a study of cytomegalovirus exposure and HLA in healthy donors. Primers included in the PCR were 60 Vbeta and 13 Jbeta primers. Clones were sequenced by immunoSEQ multiplex PCR, and TCRdb holds only the in-frame ones, with some missing. This sample has some 150,000 clones, with 80% found just once. Material for sequencing was PBMCs. The receptors were gathered from a man aged 50 to 60 in good health and CMV-seronegative.

The chain has TRBV14 and TRBJ2-7, with 9 bases matching TRBD1. V gave up 3 bases and J gave up 2 bases; unmatched junction bases: 8. Looked up from germline, CDR1 is SGHDN and CDR2 is FVKESK. CDR3 length: 16 residues. CDR3 amino acids: CASSHAPGQGTYEQYF. CDR3 DNA sequence: TGTGCCAGCAGCCACGCTCCGGGACAGGGAACCTACGAGCAGTACTTC.

To note about this clone: Distinct nucleotide sequences in the sample also encode this CDR3. This chain uses TRBV6-5 with TRBJ1-5, with 7 bases identical to TRBD1. V lost 2 bases, J lost 5 bases, and 3 bases stayed unmatched. This CDR3 spans 14 amino acids. From germline, CDR1 is MNHEY and CDR2 SVGAGI. DNA for the CDR3: TGTGCCAGCAGTTACGGGCAGGGGGATCAGCCCCAGCATTTT. Translated: CASSYGQGDQPQHF.

This clone was observed a single time. This sequence joins TRBV28 and TRBJ2-7; the D gene is possibly TRBD1 (6 bases). This CDR3 spans 14 amino acids. CDR1 and CDR2 from the germline V gene are MDHEN and SYDVKM. Deletions cut 6 bases from V and 4 bases from J, with 16 bases between. CDR3 sequence reads: CASRSPGATYEQYF. The CDR3 coding sequence is TGTGCCAGCAGAAGTCCAGGGGCCACATACGAGCAGTACTTC.

V and J are TRBV2 and TRBJ2-1; the match to TRBD2 covers 13 bases. The length of the CDR3 is 21 residues. Germline V lookup: CDR1 SNHLY, CDR2 FYNNEI. With 0 bases clipped from V and 9 bases from J, the junction kept 20 bases outside the gene matches. CDR3 in DNA: TGTGCCAGCAGTGAAGCGCGATCTATTAGGACTAGCGGGAGCAGGGTTAGTGAGCAGTTCTTC. Amino acid sequence: CASSEARSIRTSGSRVSEQFF.

The sample holds one count of this clone. V and J are TRBV2 and TRBJ1-1; D possibly corresponds to TRBD1 (6 bases). The CDR3 runs 13 residues. CDR1 and CDR2 (germline): SNHLY, FYNNEI. Between the trimmed V and J ends, which lost 8 bases and 3 bases, there was a span of 13 bases. The chain's CDR3 is CASEVEGDTEAFF. For the CDR3, the DNA is TGTGCCAGCGAGGTCGAGGGGGACACTGAAGCTTTCTTT. The full variable domain, its missing parts supplied by reference TRBV2 and TRBJ1-1, is EPEVTQTPSHQVTQMGQEVILRCVPISNHLYFYWYRQILGQKVEFLVSFYNNEISEKSEIFDDQFSVERPDGSNFTLKIRSTKLEDSAMYFCASEVEGDTEAFFGQGTRLTVV.

This sequence joins TRBV5-1 and TRBJ1-3; a possible D gene is TRBD1 (6 bases). The CDR3 length is 14 residues. Germline V gene sequence: CDR1 SGHRS, CDR2 YFSETQ. The ends were cut back, 4 bases at V and 2 bases at J, with 10 bases in the middle. The CDR3 coding sequence is TGCGCCAGCAGCCAACAGGGAACTGGAAACACCATATATTTT. This translates into CASSQQGTGNTIYF.

The gene calls are TRBV2 and TRBJ1-5, with D hard to call. CDR1 is SNHLY and CDR2 is FYNNEI in the germline V gene. V was pared by 2 bases and J by 4 bases, with 15 bases between. This CDR3 contains 16 residues. DNA of the CDR3: TGTGCCAGCAGTGAAATCTTGGGCAGACCTAATCAGCCCCAGCATTTT. Amino acid sequence: CASSEILGRPNQPQHF. Full variable domain (rest looked up from reference TRBV2 and TRBJ1-5): EPEVTQTPSHQVTQMGQEVILRCVPISNHLYFYWYRQILGQKVEFLVSFYNNEISEKSEIFDDQFSVERPDGSNFTLKIRSTKLEDSAMYFCASSEILGRPNQPQHFGDGTRLSIL.

This clone turned up a few times. The V call is TRBV5-6, the J call TRBJ1-1; tentatively, D is TRBD1 (5 bases). Germline V gene data show CDR1 as SGHDT and CDR2 as YYEEEE. The CDR3 loop spans 13 amino acids. V lost 1 base to trimming and J lost 5 bases, with 9 bases between them. CDR3 sequence (DNA): TGTGCCAGCAGCTTGCCGGGGGGGACTGAAGCTTTCTTT. It yields the protein CASSLPGGTEAFF. Based on the CDR3 plus reference TRBV5-6 and TRBJ1-1, the full variable domain is DAGVTQSPTHLIKTRGQQVTLRCSPKSGHDTVSWYQQALGQGPQFIFQYYEEEERQRGNFPDRFSGHQFPNYSSELNVNALLLGDSALYLCASSLPGGTEAFFGQGTRLTVV.

The chain recombines TRBV6-1 with TRBJ2-1; 8 bases are shared with TRBD2. Trimming removed 3 bases from V and 3 bases from J; junction bases left unmatched: 7. Germline lookup yields CDR1 MNHNS and CDR2 SASEGT. CDR3 length: 16 residues. The CDR3 loop is CASSDSRGGGYNEQFF. The CDR3 coding sequence is TGTGCCAGCAGTGATTCACGGGGGGGAGGCTACAATGAGCAGTTCTTC.

The sample holds one count of this clone. The V call is TRBV21-1, the J call TRBJ2-3; TRBD1 is taken as the D call from the table, unchecked against the DNA. TRBV21-1 is deemed a pseudogene. The CDR3 covers 14 residues. CDR3 protein: CADKPTESTDTQYF. The DNA for the CDR3 is TGTGCCGACAAACCAACAGAGAGCACAGATACGCAGTATTTT.